The sequence of this T cell receptor beta chain was determined in a study of blood T cell repertoires in COVID-19. In the study's own analysis: Researchers report that nucleated cell counts were estimated from reference gene primer amplification. Clones were sequenced by immunoSEQ multiplex PCR, and TCRdb holds only the in-frame ones, with some missing. For V, J and clone size, that table is used; D and trimming come from the DNA. Among 220,000 or so clones, around 83% were seen once, and the ten largest hold roughly 8.2%. Per the germline V gene, CDR1 is MNHEY and CDR2 is SMNVEV (reference sequence). The V and J ends lost 6 bases and 6 bases respectively, with 14 bases between them. The CDR3 has 13 amino acids. One Seattle source followed patients from active infection through their disease course.

The chain links TRBV27 to TRBJ1-2; D unresolved. The sample consisted of peripheral blood. The clonotype comes from a woman of 80 years or more with COVID-19, enrolled during active disease. This CDR3 reads CASRAGSWDGYTF. The CDR3 nucleotides are TGTGCCAGCAGGGCGGGGTCTTGGGATGGCTACACCTTC.